A selection of T cell receptor beta chains follows, all from one sample in a study of OX40 agonist ivuxolimab in advanced cancers. Assay used: immunoSEQ multiplex PCR; TCRdb lists only in-frame clones, some missing. The table lists 43,000 or so clones, 75% to 80% of them singletons. Specimen: CD4+ or CD8+ T cells sorted from blood, collected in a trial of the OX40 agonist ivuxolimab. The receptors were gathered from an adult with an advanced solid tumor such as melanoma, head and neck, liver or kidney cancer. Each CDR3 is given with its conserved first and last residue. A D gene is named only where the DNA matches it firmly. Only part of the rows carry a size: once, few, many, or a class if the clone is expanded.

d_call j_call clone_size v_call cdr3_nt cdr3_aa
TRBD2 TRBJ2-1 . TRBV7-3 TGTGCCAGCAGCGAACTAGCGGGAGGCCTCAATGAGCAGTTCTTC CASSELAGGLNEQFF
. TRBJ2-5 . TRBV5-1 TGCGCCAGCAGCGCCGGCCTTAGAGCTAATGGGATCCAAGAGACCCAGTACTTC CASSAGLRANGIQETQYF
TRBD2 TRBJ2-3 . TRBV30 TGTGCCTGGAACCTTGGGGTTTGGACTAGCGGGAGTGATACGCAGTATTTT CAWNLGVWTSGSDTQYF
. TRBJ1-3 . TRBV28 TGTGCCAGCAGTTTATGGAGGACAGTCGGAAACACCATATATTTT CASSLWRTVGNTIYF
TRBD1 TRBJ2-5 few TRBV5-6 TGTGCCAGCAGCTTGGAAGGGGGCAGCGAGACCCAGTACTTC CASSLEGGSETQYF
. TRBJ2-7 . TRBV7-5 TGTGCCAGCAGCTCAGCGAGCGGGATGTGGGAGCAGTACTTC CASSSASGMWEQYF
. TRBJ1-1 . TRBV7-8 TGTGCCAGCAGCTTAGAGGCAACCCCGGGCACTGAAGCTTTCTTT CASSLEATPGTEAFF
. TRBJ1-1 . TRBV18 TGTGCCAGCCACTTGGGAGCTGAAGCTTTCTTT CASHLGAEAFF
. TRBJ1-2 . TRBV4-1 TGCGCCAGCAGCCAAGGGTGGTACTGGACCTTC CASSQGWYWTF
. TRBJ1-1 few TRBV29-1 TGCAGCGTTTTACCCTTCGGGACTGAAGCTTTCTTT CSVLPFGTEAFF
TRBD1 TRBJ1-1 . TRBV6-5 TGTGCCAGCGCCGCCGGGGACAGTACTAACACTGAAGCTTTCTTT CASAAGDSTNTEAFF
TRBD2 TRBJ2-3 few TRBV5-1 TGCGCCAGCAGCTTGGGGGGACCTAGCGGGAGAACAGATACGCAGTATTTT CASSLGGPSGRTDTQYF
. TRBJ2-1 . TRBV5-1 TGCGCCAGCACCCCTGAGGTCCCGAGCTCCTACAATGAGCAGTTCTTC CASTPEVPSSYNEQFF
. TRBJ2-5 . TRBV11-3 TGTGCCAGCAGCCTTGTAGCGTCTGGAGCAGGGGAGACCCAGTACTTC CASSLVASGAGETQYF
. TRBJ1-2 . TRBV19 TGTGCCAGTAGTATAGCGACCGGGACGGATTATGGCTACACCTTC CASSIATGTDYGYTF
TRBD1 TRBJ1-1 . TRBV29-1 TGCAGCGTAGGACAGGGCATTGGCACTGAAGCTTTCTTT CSVGQGIGTEAFF
. TRBJ1-1 few TRBV27 TGTGCCAGCAGCTGGGACGGCTCCACTGAAGCTTTCTTT CASSWDGSTEAFF
. TRBJ1-2 . TRBV11-2 TGTGCCAGCAGCTTAGGGCAGCTGGGAACATATGGCTACACCTTC CASSLGQLGTYGYTF
. TRBJ2-7 . TRBV6-1 TGTGCCAGCAGCCCTACAGTTGACTACGAGCAGTACTTC CASSPTVDYEQYF
TRBD2 TRBJ2-2 . TRBV5-1 TGCGCCAGCAGCCTTCGGACTAGCGGTAACACCGGGGAGCTGTTTTTT CASSLRTSGNTGELFF
. TRBJ2-5 . TRBV9 TGTGCCAGCAGCGCTTTGGACAGACGGGAGACCCAGTACTTC CASSALDRRETQYF
TRBD1 TRBJ1-2 . TRBV10-2 TGCGCCAGCAGCGGGACAGACATAGGGAGCTATGGCTACACCTTC CASSGTDIGSYGYTF
. TRBJ1-2 . TRBV5-4 TGTGCCAGCAGTCCCTCTGGGGGCAGTCTTAACTATGGCTACACCTTC CASSPSGGSLNYGYTF
TRBD1 TRBJ1-1 . TRBV19 TGTGCCAGTAGTATAAGCCCGGGACAGGGAACTGAAGCTTTCTTT CASSISPGQGTEAFF
. TRBJ1-1 . TRBV5-1 TGCGCCAGCAGCTTGGTTGGGGGCTCTTACACTGAAGCTTTCTTT CASSLVGGSYTEAFF
. TRBJ1-1 . TRBV30 TGTGCCCGGTTCCGGCTGGGCACTGAAGCTTTCTTT CARFRLGTEAFF
TRBD1 TRBJ1-5 . TRBV7-2 TGTGCCAGCAGCATGGGACAGGAGAATCAGCCCCAGCATTTT CASSMGQENQPQHF
. TRBJ1-4 . TRBV28 TGTGCCAGCAAGGAGTGGTCGGCACATGAAAAACTGTTTTTT CASKEWSAHEKLFF
. TRBJ2-1 few TRBV5-4 TGTGCCAGCAGCTCTACCGAGGTCGTTCAGTTCTTC CASSSTEVVQFF
. TRBJ1-5 . TRBV2 TGTGCCAGCAGTGACGACCTAGCCCAGCCCCAGCATTTT CASSDDLAQPQHF
. TRBJ2-5 . TRBV11-2 TGTGCCAGCAGCCCGGGACGGCCCTACTTAGAGACCCAGTACTTC CASSPGRPYLETQYF
TRBD1 TRBJ2-2 . TRBV9 TGTGCCAGCAGCGTCGGACAGGGGGTTGGAAACACCGGGGAGCTGTTTTTT CASSVGQGVGNTGELFF
. TRBJ2-7 few TRBV11-3 TGTGCCAGCAGCGCCTTGAGTCGCCAACAGTCGCTTTCCTACGAGCAGTACTTC CASSALSRQQSLSYEQYF
. TRBJ2-2 . TRBV27 TGTGCCAGCAGTCTAGGGACAACCGGGGAGCTGTTTTTT CASSLGTTGELFF
TRBD2 TRBJ2-3 few TRBV30 TGTGCCTGGAGTAGCCTAGCGGGAAGCACAGATACGCAGTATTTT CAWSSLAGSTDTQYF
. TRBJ2-3 . TRBV6-5 TGTGCCAGCACCCTATCACGTTCCACAGATACGCAGTATTTT CASTLSRSTDTQYF
TRBD2 TRBJ2-7 once TRBV5-1 TGCGCCAGCAGGGGGGGGACCGGTCTCTTGACCTACGAGCAGTACTTC CASRGGTGLLTYEQYF
TRBD1 TRBJ2-1 . TRBV5-1 TGCGCCAGCTCCCCGGGGACAGGGTATCAAATTGACTACAATGAGCAGTTCTTC CASSPGTGYQIDYNEQFF
. TRBJ1-5 . TRBV6-5 TGTGCCAGCAGTGAGTCGCGGCGTCAGCCCCAGCATTTT CASSESRRQPQHF
. TRBJ1-5 once TRBV6-1 TGTGCCAGCAGCAGTCCGAATAGCAATCAGCCCCAGCATTTT CASSSPNSNQPQHF
. TRBJ2-7 . TRBV4-1 TGCGCCAGCAGCCAAGAGTACCCAGGCGGTGCCTACGAGCAGTACTTC CASSQEYPGGAYEQYF
TRBD1 TRBJ1-4 once TRBV7-8 TGTGCCAGCAGCTCGCTGGGGACAGGGAATGAAAAACTGTTTTTT CASSSLGTGNEKLFF
. TRBJ2-4 . TRBV2 TGTGCCAGCAGTGACTTTTCTGTAGCCAAAAACATTCAGTACTTC CASSDFSVAKNIQYF
. TRBJ2-7 few TRBV29-1 TGCAGCTCAAAGACAGGTCCCTACGAGCAGTACTTC CSSKTGPYEQYF
. TRBJ1-6 few TRBV4-1 TGCGCCAGCGGAGTGTGGAATTCACCCCTCCACTTT CASGVWNSPLHF
. TRBJ2-7 once TRBV6-5 TGTGCCAGCCAGGGGACTACCTCCTACGAGCAGTACTTC CASQGTTSYEQYF
TRBD1 TRBJ2-7 . TRBV10-3 TGTGCCATCAGTGGACAGGGGGCGCCCTACGAGCAGTACTTC CAISGQGAPYEQYF
TRBD1 TRBJ1-6 . TRBV6-1 TGTGCCAGCAGTGACCAGGGGGCGGATAATTCACCCCTCCACTTT CASSDQGADNSPLHF
. TRBJ1-3 . TRBV18 TGTGCCAGCTCACCTAATTCAGGAAACACCATATATTTT CASSPNSGNTIYF
. TRBJ2-5 . TRBV7-6 TGTGCCAGCAAACGGTCAGGGGAGGAGACCCAGTACTTC CASKRSGEETQYF
TRBD2 TRBJ2-1 . TRBV18 TGTGCCAGCTCACCGCTACCAGGAGTAGCGGGAGGAAGTGAGCAGTTCTTC CASSPLPGVAGGSEQFF
TRBD1 TRBJ2-1 . TRBV28 TGTGCCAGCATCAACAGGGGGCGCGGGTACAATGAGCAGTTCTTC CASINRGRGYNEQFF
. TRBJ2-1 . TRBV2 TGTGCCAGCAGGGATACAGGTGTGAATGAGCAGTTCTTC CASRDTGVNEQFF
. TRBJ2-6 . TRBV5-1 TGCGCCAGCAGCTTGGCCTTCTCTGGGGCCAACGTCCTGACTTTC CASSLAFSGANVLTF